The rows below give T cell receptor beta chains drawn from one sample of a study of blood T cell repertoires in COVID-19. Sequencing used immunoSEQ multiplex PCR; TCRdb keeps in-frame clones, though not all of them. The sample holds a few hundred thousand clones, roughly 87% seen once. The sequencing sample was made of PBMCs or T cells enriched from blood (not recorded which). The receptors originated from a woman younger than 30 who had recovered from COVID-19. The CDR3 runs from the conserved cysteine through the conserved F or W. Each record gives: CDR3 protein, J gene, V gene, CDR3 length.

CASSQEIAGVNEQFF,TRBJ2-1,TRBV3-1/TRBV3-2,15
CASSALSGVETQYF,TRBJ2-5,TRBV5-5,14
CASMDRGKETQYF,TRBJ2-5,TRBV7-9,13
CASSLQRRTAVSAGELFF,TRBJ2-2,TRBV7-3,18
CASSLPGGNEQFF,TRBJ2-1,TRBV7-2,13
CASRGPTGRQHF,TRBJ1-5,TRBV28,12
CASSQDVSEAFF,TRBJ1-1,TRBV4-2,12
CASTEMGGSTDTQYF,TRBJ2-3,TRBV27,15
CASSFGRGDTEAFF,TRBJ1-1,TRBV7-9,14
CASSLRQRVAYEQYF,TRBJ2-7,TRBV28,15
CASSLNGGPYYGYTF,TRBJ1-2,TRBV7-2,15
CASGLGGNTGELFF,TRBJ2-2,TRBV5-1,14
CATATSGGYEQYF,TRBJ2-7,TRBV15,13
CASSLLTSAAYNEQFF,TRBJ2-1,TRBV7-3,16
CASSQSYTEAFF,TRBJ1-1,TRBV3-1/TRBV3-2,12
CASSTSGFYEQYF,TRBJ2-7,TRBV12-3/TRBV12-4,13
CASTRPGYGLEEKLFF,TRBJ1-4,TRBV28,16
CASSYLNQQYF,TRBJ2-4,TRBV6-5,11
CASSQDPRGGLNEKLFF,TRBJ1-4,TRBV3-1/TRBV3-2,17
CASSLAGGTANEKLFF,TRBJ1-4,TRBV5-1,16
CASSKDRGQGQETQYF,TRBJ2-5,TRBV5-4,16
CASSLASPNEQFF,TRBJ2-1,TRBV27,13
CASSWGASGQQFF,TRBJ2-1,TRBV12-3/TRBV12-4,13
CASSFGGLWRDRDFETQYF,TRBJ2-5,TRBV5-8,19
CASIVQTGHQPQHF,TRBJ1-5,TRBV28,14
CASSLWLQYGEKLFF,TRBJ1-4,TRBV28,15